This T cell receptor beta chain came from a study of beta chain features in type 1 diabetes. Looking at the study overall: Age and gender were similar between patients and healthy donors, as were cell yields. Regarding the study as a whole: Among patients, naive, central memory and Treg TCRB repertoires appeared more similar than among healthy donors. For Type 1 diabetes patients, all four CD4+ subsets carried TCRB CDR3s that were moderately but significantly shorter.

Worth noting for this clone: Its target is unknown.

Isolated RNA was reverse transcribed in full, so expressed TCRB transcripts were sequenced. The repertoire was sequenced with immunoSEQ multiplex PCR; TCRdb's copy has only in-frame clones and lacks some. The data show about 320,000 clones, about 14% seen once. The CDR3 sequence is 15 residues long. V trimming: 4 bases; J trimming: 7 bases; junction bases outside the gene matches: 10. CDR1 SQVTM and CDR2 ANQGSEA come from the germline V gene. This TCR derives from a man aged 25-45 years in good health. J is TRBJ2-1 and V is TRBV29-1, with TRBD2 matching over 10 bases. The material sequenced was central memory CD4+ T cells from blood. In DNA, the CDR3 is TGCAGCGTTGGAATATGGGCTAGCGGGGGAAATGAGCAGTTCTTC. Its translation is CSVGIWASGGNEQFF.